This is a list of T cell receptor beta chains from one sample in a study of CD8 T cells in Susac syndrome. TCRdb analysed the immunoSEQ multiplex PCR reads with MiXCR anew, one entry per CDR3 protein. The sample records hundreds of thousands of distinct CDR3 sequences, approximately 89% being singletons. What was sequenced was CD8+ T cells from PBMCs. The receptors were sampled from a human donor with multiple sclerosis. Both conserved end residues are part of each CDR3. The order of the fields is J gene, D gene, V gene, clone size, CDR3 DNA, CDR3 protein. D genes are given only for firm matches. The size field is filled for only some rows; it gives once, few, many or a size class.

>TRBJ2-1|TRBD2|TRBV11-2|NA
TGTGCCAGCATCGTAGCGGGAGGGCTTCCCTACAATGAGCAGTTCTTC
CASIVAGGLPYNEQFF
>TRBJ2-5|NA|TRBV13|NA
TGTGCCAGCAGCCCAAGCGGTGGAGGCGGAGAGACCCAGTACTTC
CASSPSGGGGETQYF
>TRBJ1-2|NA|TRBV10-2|NA
TGCGCCAGCAGTCAGAACAGAGACTATGGCTACACCTTC
CASSQNRDYGYTF
>TRBJ2-1|NA|TRBV19|NA
TGTGCCAGTAGTCCCGAGGACTTTCCTTACAATGAGCAGTTCTTC
CASSPEDFPYNEQFF
>TRBJ2-5|TRBD2|TRBV27|NA
TGTGCCAGCAGTGGACCCGGGACTAGGTTACGAGAGACCCAGTACTTC
CASSGPGTRLRETQYF
>TRBJ2-1|NA|TRBV29-1|once
TGCAGCGTTACCTGGAAATCCCGCTCCTACAATGAGCAGTTCTTC
CSVTWKSRSYNEQFF
>TRBJ1-1|NA|TRBV27|few
TGTGCCAGCAGCCCGCCGGGGGCGGTTATGAACACTGAAGCTTTCTTT
CASSPPGAVMNTEAFF
>TRBJ2-6|NA|TRBV5-5|NA
TGTGCCAGCAGCACCGGACAGGGAGGGACTGGGGCCAACGTCCTGACTTTC
CASSTGQGGTGANVLTF
>TRBJ2-7|NA|TRBV6-1|NA
TGTGCCAGCAGTGAAGTCCAATTCGGCCACGAGCAGTACTTC
CASSEVQFGHEQYF
>TRBJ1-1|NA|TRBV9|NA
TGTGCCAGCGGAAAAGACATCTTGAACACTGAAGCTTTCTTT
CASGKDILNTEAFF
>TRBJ2-7|TRBD2|TRBV6-1|NA
TGTGCCAGCAACCGACCTAGCGGGAGGACCAGCTCCTACGAGCAGTACTTC
CASNRPSGRTSSYEQYF
>TRBJ1-5|NA|TRBV12-3/TRBV12-4|NA
TGTGCCAGCAGTTTAACGCGGGTCGGTCAGCCCCAGCATTTT
CASSLTRVGQPQHF
>TRBJ2-2|TRBD1|TRBV15|NA
TGTGCCACCAGCACTTTCCTGCGACAGGGTTTGAACACCGGGGAGCTGTTTTTT
CATSTFLRQGLNTGELFF
>TRBJ2-1|TRBD2|TRBV28|few
TGTGCCAGCAGTTCGGGGGGAAACAATGAGCAGTTCTTC
CASSSGGNNEQFF
>TRBJ2-1|TRBD2|TRBV25-1|NA
TGTGCCAGCAGAAGTCTCGGGGGGGCCTCCTACAATGAGCAGTTCTTC
CASRSLGGASYNEQFF
>TRBJ2-7|NA|TRBV12-5|NA
TGTGCTAGTGGTTTCATGCTCGACGGGTCCGAGTTCTACGAGCAGTACTTC
CASGFMLDGSEFYEQYF
>TRBJ2-7|NA|TRBV2|few
TGTGCCAGCAGTGAACAACCCAGCAACTACGAGCAGTACTTC
CASSEQPSNYEQYF